This entry lists 32 T cell receptor beta chains sequenced from one sample in a study of CD8 T cells in ankylosing spondylitis. Each CDR3 protein is one row after TCRdb ran MiXCR on the 5' RACE reads. The table has some 150,000 distinct CDR3 sequences, 11% seen once; the top ten hold 3.5% to 5%. The sample taken for sequencing was blood, either unsorted or a sorted T cell fraction (not recorded which). These receptors came from a female donor with ankylosing spondylitis or in good health (not recorded which).

There are many counts of this clonotype. The chain joins TRBV5-1 to TRBJ2-3, with 13 bases fitting TRBD2. Germline trimming cut 5 bases from V and 6 bases from J; bases unmatched to any gene: 6. CDR3 length equals 15 residues. The germline CDR1 and CDR2 sequences are SGHRS and YFSETQ. CDR3 sequence (DNA): TGCGCCAGCAGAATACTAGCGGGGGGGATGGATACGCAGTATTTT. Amino acid sequence: CASRILAGGMDTQYF.

This clonotype was detected only a few times. This CDR3 reads CASSASVKGILLSNEKLFF. CDR3 nucleotides: TGTGCCAGCAGTGCCTCAGTCAAAGGAATTTTGCTGTCTAATGAAAAACTGTTTTTT. The chain has TRBV6-4 and TRBJ1-4; D uncertain. Per germline, CDR1 MRHNA and CDR2 SNTAGT. The CDR3 covers 19 residues. Trimming cost V 4 bases and J 3 bases, with 24 bases left between them.

In its sample, this clonotype was seen many times. The chain joins TRBV29-1 to TRBJ1-1; tentative D call: TRBD1 (6 bases). Trimming cost V 7 bases and J 3 bases, with 30 bases left between them. CDR1 is SQVTM and CDR2 is ANQGSEA in the germline V gene. There are 18 residues in the CDR3. CDR3 amino acids: CSGTAQGGGFSLYTEAFF. CDR3 coding DNA: TGCAGCGGAACAGCACAGGGTGGTGGTTTTAGCCTGTACACTGAAGCTTTCTTT.

This clonotype came up many times. The V call is TRBV20-1, the J call TRBJ2-4, with a tentative D call TRBD2 (7 bases). The CDR3 sequence is 17 residues long. CDR1 and CDR2 (germline): DFQATT, SNEGSKA (reference sequence). Trimming stripped 0 bases from V and 7 bases from J, with 22 bases between. CDR3: CSARDLLTPGGWNIQYF. In DNA, the CDR3 is TGCAGTGCTAGAGATTTGTTAACGCCGGGGGGCTGGAACATTCAGTACTTC.

At least ten counts were recorded for this clonotype. The chain combines TRBV3-1 with TRBJ2-7; no definite D call. The CDR3 has 17 amino acids. Germline V gene lookup returns CDR1 LGHDT and CDR2 YNNKEL (reference sequence). Trimming cost V 4 bases and J 2 bases, with 21 bases left between them. CDR3 nucleotides: TGTGCCAGCAGCCGCCTTCCAAGTGATGACGGTCCCTACGAGCAGTACTTC. It encodes CASSRLPSDDGPYEQYF.

This clonotype occurred many times. J is TRBJ1-1 and V is TRBV4-1, with a tentative D call TRBD1 (5 bases). The V end lost 5 bases, the J end lost 4 bases, and 14 bases lay between the germline ends. Germline lookup yields CDR1 MGHRA and CDR2 YSYEKL. The CDR3 runs 14 residues. The CDR3 nucleotides read TGCGCCAGCAGCGCCGTAGGGGTGGGCACTGAAGCTTTCTTT. Its protein product is CASSAVGVGTEAFF.

This clonotype showed up many times. CDR3 sequence: CASQTLTGTGRLNEQFF. CDR3 bases: TGTGCCAGCCAAACCCTTACCGGGACAGGGCGTCTCAATGAGCAGTTCTTC. V gene TRBV28 combines with J gene TRBJ2-1, with 9 positions matching TRBD1. Germline V gene data show CDR1 as MDHEN and CDR2 as SYDVKM. The CDR3 runs to 17 residues. V dropped 8 bases and J dropped 6; count of bases not matched to a gene: 17.

This clonotype was found many times. The chain carries TRBV28 and TRBJ2-1, with TRBD1 as a possible D gene (5 bases). Trimming took off 6 bases at V and 0 bases at J, with 12 bases between the two ends. The germline gives CDR1 MDHEN, CDR2 SYDVKM. CDR3 length equals 15 residues. This CDR3 is CASSRDSSSYNEQFF. CDR3 coding DNA: TGTGCCAGCAGCCGCGACAGCAGCTCCTACAATGAGCAGTTCTTC.

The J gene is TRBJ2-7, the V gene TRBV20-1; 14 bases fit TRBD2. The trim removed 0 bases at V and 6 bases at J, leaving 7 bases unmatched. There are 16 residues in the CDR3. Germline CDR1 and CDR2: DFQATT and SNEGSKA (reference sequence). DNA for the CDR3: TGCAGTGCTAGAGACGCTGCCGGGACTAGCGGGAGCGAGCAGTACTTC. This encodes CSARDAAGTSGSEQYF.

This clonotype showed up many times. The genes are TRBV29-1 and TRBJ1-1; D not resolved. The V and J ends lost 4 bases and 1 base respectively, with 7 bases between them. CDR1 is SQVTM, CDR2 ANQGSEA, per germline. CDR3 length: 12 residues. CDR3 bases: TGCAGCGTTGTGGGCCCGAACACTGAAGCTTTCTTT. It translates to CSVVGPNTEAFF.

The chain uses TRBV12-3 or TRBV12-4 and TRBJ2-3, with 13 bases matching TRBD2. CDR3 size: 16 residues. Trimming removed 4 bases from V and 3 bases from J; junction bases left unmatched: 4. This CDR3 is CASSSLAGGPTDTQYF. The CDR3 DNA reads as TGTGCCAGCAGTTCACTAGCGGGAGGGCCAACAGATACGCAGTATTTT.

This clonotype was recorded many times. The chain combines TRBV5-1 with TRBJ2-7; D may be TRBD2 (6 bases). CDR1 is SGHRS, CDR2 YFSETQ, per germline. The CDR3 has 13 residues. V lost 8 bases and J 5 bases, leaving 17 bases between the germline ends. CDR3 sequence: CASTKEGGDEQYF. CDR3 coding DNA: TGCGCCAGTACTAAAGAGGGAGGCGACGAGCAGTACTTC.

The rearrangement uses TRBV20-1 and TRBJ2-5, with TRBD1 identical over 7 bases. The CDR3 totals 13 residues. Trimming removed 6 bases from V and 6 bases from J; junction bases left unmatched: 10. Germline CDR1 reads DFQATT; CDR2 reads SNEGSKA (reference sequence). CDR3 residues: CSAAPQGKQTQYF. The CDR3 region has the DNA TGCAGTGCGGCCCCACAGGGGAAACAGACCCAGTACTTC.

This chain links TRBV28 with TRBJ1-1; D gene unclear. The CDR3 loop spans 12 amino acids. Germline CDR1 is MDHEN and CDR2 is SYDVKM. V lost 2 bases to trimming and J lost 11 bases, with 12 bases between them. CDR3 sequence: CASSLKGYYAFF. For the CDR3, the DNA is TGTGCCAGCAGTTTAAAGGGTTACTATGCTTTCTTT. The full variable domain, its missing parts supplied by reference TRBV28 and TRBJ1-1, is DVKVTQSSRYLVKRTGEKVFLECVQDMDHENMFWYRQDPGLGLRLIYFSYDVKMKEKGDIPEGYSVSREKKERFSLILESASTNQTSMYLCASSLKGYYAFFGQGTRLTVV.

The chain carries TRBV10-3 and TRBJ1-2, with TRBD1 as a possible D gene (6 bases). CDR1 ENHRY and CDR2 SYGVKD come from the germline V gene. Trimming took 3 bases from V and 5 from J, leaving 13 bases between them. This CDR3 is built from 14 residues. This CDR3 reads CAISESGQIYGYTF. CDR3 sequence (DNA): TGTGCCATCAGTGAATCCGGACAGATTTATGGCTACACCTTC.

This clonotype was observed at least ten times. V gene TRBV12-3 or TRBV12-4 combines with J gene TRBJ2-7, with D perhaps given as TRBD1 or TRBD2 (5 bases each). V was clipped by 3 bases and J by 2 bases, with 20 bases between them. This CDR3 has 17 amino acids. CDR3 residues: CASSFPPRGLLTYEQYF. The DNA of the CDR3 is TGTGCCAGCAGTTTCCCACCCCGGGGCCTTCTTACCTACGAGCAGTACTTC.

This clonotype showed up many times. The chain employs TRBV3-1 and TRBJ2-6; a weak D match, TRBD2 (6 bases). The germline gives CDR1 LGHDT, CDR2 YNNKEL (reference sequence). V lost 4 bases and J lost 8, with 15 bases in between. The CDR3 consists of 15 residues. The CDR3: CASSRGLPRTNVLTF. CDR3 in DNA: TGTGCCAGCAGCCGCGGACTACCACGGACCAACGTCCTGACTTTC. The variable domain in full, with the rest retrieved from reference TRBV3-1 and TRBJ2-6, is DTAVSQTPKYLVTQMGNDKSIKCEQNLGHDTMYWYKQDSKKFLKIMFSYNNKELIINETVPNRFSPKSPDKAHLNLHINSLELGDSAVYFCASSRGLPRTNVLTFGAGSRLTVL.

This clonotype was observed at least ten times. The J gene is TRBJ1-1, the V gene TRBV5-1; unclear D gene. The germline gives CDR1 SGHRS, CDR2 YFSETQ. Trimming left V 1 base short and J 0 bases short, with 7 bases between. The CDR3 is made up of 14 amino acids. CDR3 in DNA: TGCGCCAGCAGCTTGAGCACCTTGAACACTGAAGCTTTCTTT. Translation gives CASSLSTLNTEAFF.

In its sample, this clonotype was seen many times. This chain links TRBV29-1 with TRBJ2-1; 7 bases fit TRBD2. This CDR3 is built from 18 residues. Germline CDR1 reads SQVTM; CDR2 reads ANQGSEA. V trimming: 2 bases; J trimming: 5 bases; junction bases outside the gene matches: 18. This CDR3 is CSVETWGSWRGFNNEQFF. The CDR3 DNA reads TGCAGCGTTGAAACCTGGGGTTCTTGGCGGGGGTTCAACAATGAGCAGTTCTTC.

This clonotype has at least ten counts. The chain has TRBV28 and TRBJ2-2; TRBD1 aligns across 7 bases. Germline assignment: CDR1 MDHEN and CDR2 SYDVKM. The junction had 5 bases not matched to a gene; V was cut back by 6 bases and J by 4 bases. This CDR3 region has 14 residues. CDR3 DNA sequence: TGTGCCAGCAGCCCAGGGGGAAGCACCGGGGAGCTGTTTTTT. Its translation is CASSPGGSTGELFF. Using reference TRBV28 and TRBJ2-2 for the parts outside the CDR3, the full variable domain is DVKVTQSSRYLVKRTGEKVFLECVQDMDHENMFWYRQDPGLGLRLIYFSYDVKMKEKGDIPEGYSVSREKKERFSLILESASTNQTSMYLCASSPGGSTGELFFGEGSRLTVL.

This clonotype was detected many times. The chain links TRBV12-3 or TRBV12-4 to TRBJ1-5, with 8 bases identical to TRBD1. V dropped 7 bases and J dropped 7; count of bases not matched to a gene: 6. CDR3 length: 13 residues. This CDR3 is CASTLTGDQPQHF. The DNA for the CDR3 is TGTGCCAGCACCTTGACAGGGGACCAGCCCCAGCATTTT.

This chain joins TRBV2 and TRBJ2-3, with D perhaps TRBD2 (5 bases). Germline CDR1 and CDR2: SNHLY and FYNNEI. V was clipped by 11 bases and J by 5 bases, with 32 bases between them. The CDR3 spans 18 residues. DNA for the CDR3: TGTGCCTTCAGCCCCCGACTATCCTCAGCCCTTAAGAGAGATACGCAGTATTTT. Its translation: CAFSPRLSSALKRDTQYF.

With regard to this clonotype: This sequence may be a read error, since a much larger clone differs from it by one base. CDR3 bases: TGTGCCCGGAGTGTACTGGGGAATGAGCAGTTCTTC. Translating gives CARSVLGNEQFF. The chain carries TRBV30 and TRBJ2-1; unclear D gene. This CDR3 contains 12 residues. Looked up from germline, CDR1 is GTSNPN and CDR2 is SVGIG (reference sequence).

This clonotype was seen ten or more times. The chain has TRBV9 and TRBJ2-7; D tentatively fits TRBD1 or TRBD2 (5 bases each). The CDR3 is made up of 15 amino acids. The V and J ends lost 0 bases and 3 bases respectively, with 13 bases between them. Germline CDR1 and CDR2: SGDLS and YYNGEE. The CDR3 spells CASSVDGTAYYEQYF. In DNA, the CDR3 is TGTGCCAGCAGCGTAGATGGGACCGCTTACTACGAGCAGTACTTC.

Ten or more counts support this clonotype. This chain joins TRBV7-2 and TRBJ2-3; D is unresolved. Germline V gene sequence: CDR1 SGHTA, CDR2 FQGNSA. Trimming left V 2 bases short and J 0 bases short, with 3 bases between. The CDR3 has 13 amino acids. For the CDR3, the DNA is TGTGCCAGCAGCTTACCAAGCACAGATACGCAGTATTTT. As protein: CASSLPSTDTQYF.

This clonotype was seen at least ten times. This chain's CDR3 is CASSSDRVATEAFF. Written as DNA, the CDR3 is TGTGCCAGCAGTAGCGACAGGGTTGCTACTGAAGCTTTCTTT. The chain is built from TRBV2 and TRBJ1-1; 7 nucleotides match TRBD1. There are 14 residues in the CDR3. V lost 5 bases and J lost 5; bases outside the gene matches: 8. In germline, CDR1 is SNHLY, CDR2 FYNNEI.

V and J are TRBV14 and TRBJ2-3; D remains ambiguous. Germline CDR1 and CDR2: SGHDN and FVKESK. The ends were cut back, 2 bases at V and 4 bases at J, with 10 bases in the middle. The CDR3 is 14 residues long. The CDR3 DNA reads TGTGCCAGCAGCCAACCCGCGACCCCAGATACGCAGTATTTT. This encodes CASSQPATPDTQYF.

This clonotype was observed a few times. The V and J genes are TRBV28 and TRBJ1-5; no firm D call. V was shortened by 6 bases and J by 9 bases, with 15 bases between the two germline ends. Looked up from germline, CDR1 is MDHEN and CDR2 is SYDVKM. This CDR3 has 13 residues. The CDR3 protein is CASSNGPRRPQHF. CDR3 nucleotides: TGTGCCAGCAGCAATGGGCCCCGCCGGCCCCAGCATTTT.

The table lists this clonotype with many counts. J is TRBJ1-1 and V is TRBV5-1; 9 positions agree with TRBD1. V gave up 1 base and J gave up 7 bases; unmatched junction bases: 5. Per germline, CDR1 SGHRS and CDR2 YFSETQ. The CDR3 totals 14 residues. CDR3 in DNA: TGCGCCAGCAGCTTGCTACAGGGGGCCGGTGAAGCTTTCTTT. Translating gives CASSLLQGAGEAFF.

Ten or more counts support this clonotype. The chain uses TRBV4-2 and TRBJ1-1; D is possibly TRBD1 (6 bases). Germline CDR1 LGHNA, CDR2 YNFKEQ. The germline V and J ends were trimmed by 0 bases and 7 bases, with 12 bases remaining between them. This CDR3 spans 14 amino acids. This CDR3 is CASSQEADRREAFF. CDR3 bases: TGTGCCAGCAGCCAAGAAGCGGACAGACGTGAAGCTTTCTTT.

This clonotype was detected many times. The chain employs TRBV7-9 and TRBJ2-3; the D gene is possibly TRBD2 (6 bases). Germline V gene sequence: CDR1 SEHNR, CDR2 FQNEAQ (reference sequence). CDR3 length equals 17 residues. Trimming left V 1 base short and J 5 bases short, with 19 bases between. The CDR3 loop reads CASSLGGASAGQDTQYF. The CDR3 DNA is TGTGCCAGCAGCTTAGGAGGGGCTAGCGCGGGTCAAGATACGCAGTATTTT.

This clonotype was observed a handful of times. The gene calls are TRBV11-2 and TRBJ1-1, with a tentative D call TRBD1 (5 bases). V gave up 5 bases and J gave up 2 bases, with 9 bases separating them. Germline-derived CDR1 and CDR2 are SGHAT and FQNNGV. CDR3 length: 13 residues. The CDR3 here is CASSKGRNTEAFF. In DNA, the CDR3 is TGTGCCAGCAGCAAGGGGAGAAACACTGAAGCTTTCTTT.